This TCR beta chain was captured by sequencing in a study of shared clonotypes between healthy human individuals. TCRdb's copy holds only in-frame clones and misses some; the assay was immunoSEQ multiplex PCR. The sample has some 360,000 clones, less than 75% seen once. The germline V gene encodes CDR1 SGHKS and CDR2 YYEKEE (reference sequence). V lost 2 bases and J lost 1; bases outside the gene matches: 16. CDR3 length: 20 amino acids. The TCR was taken from a man aged 25 to 40 in good health. The genes are TRBV5-5 and TRBJ2-7, with 12 bases that match TRBD2. Sequenced material: memory CD4+ T cells sorted from blood. The subset is: CD45RA-negative fraction. As DNA, the CDR3 is TGTGCCAGCAGCTTCCGGACTAGCGGGGACATACTACTCCCATCCTACGAGCAGTACTTC. It codes for CASSFRTSGDILLPSYEQYF. The variable domain in full, with the rest retrieved from reference TRBV5-5 and TRBJ2-7, is DAGVTQSPTHLIKTRGQQVTLRCSPISGHKSVSWYQQVLGQGPQFIFQYYEKEERGRGNFPDRFSARQFPNYSSELNVNALLLGDSALYLCASSFRTSGDILLPSYEQYFGPGTRLTVT.